This passage covers 31 T cell receptor beta chains from one sample sequenced in a study of T-cell reconstitution after alpha-beta-depleted transplantation in children. Library preparation (for TCRbeta) was performed with unique molecular identifiers. One entry per CDR3 protein, called by TCRdb with MiXCR from the PCR reads. The table has approximately 1,000,000 distinct CDR3 sequences, about 30% seen once. Specimen: PBMCs, mostly from graft donor cells, collected 360 days after TCRalphabeta/CD19-depleted stem cell transplant. These receptors were obtained from a boy less than two years old who had a stem cell transplant for SCID, so the T cells may come from the graft donor.

The gene calls are TRBV5-6 and TRBJ2-1; 11 bases fit TRBD2. The CDR3 runs 16 residues. Unmatched junction bases numbered 5, after V lost 2 bases and J lost 4 bases. Germline V gene data show CDR1 as SGHDT and CDR2 as YYEEEE. DNA of the CDR3: TGTGCCAGCAGCTTCCGACTAGCGGGGCCATACAATGAGCAGTTCTTC. Its protein is CASSFRLAGPYNEQFF. Using reference TRBV5-6 and TRBJ2-1 for the parts outside the CDR3, the full variable domain is DAGVTQSPTHLIKTRGQQVTLRCSPKSGHDTVSWYQQALGQGPQFIFQYYEEEERQRGNFPDRFSGHQFPNYSSELNVNALLLGDSALYLCASSFRLAGPYNEQFFGPGTRLTVL.

For the CDR3, the DNA is TGCGCCAGCAGGGGGGCAGGGGGCTCCTTCTACTACGAGCAGTACTTC. It translates to CASRGAGGSFYYEQYF. The chain recombines TRBV5-1 with TRBJ2-7; 8 bases map to TRBD1. With V trimmed by 5 bases and J by 3 bases, 13 bases remained unmatched. Per germline, CDR1 SGHRS and CDR2 YFSETQ. This CDR3 is built from 16 residues.

In this sample, this clonotype turned up many times. The chain employs TRBV5-5 and TRBJ2-2; 7 bases fit TRBD2. The CDR3 contains 16 residues. V lost 4 bases, J lost 0 bases, and 6 bases stayed unmatched. The V gene's germline CDR1 is SGHKS and CDR2 YYEKEE (reference sequence). The CDR3 sequence: CASSRTGGANTGELFF. CDR3 nucleotides: TGTGCCAGCAGCCGAACGGGGGGAGCGAACACCGGGGAGCTGTTTTTT.

The CDR3 DNA is TGTGCCAGCAGTTCTCAAACCCCTAAAGCGGCCGGGGAGCTGTTTTTT. This codes for CASSSQTPKAAGELFF. V is TRBV6-2 or TRBV6-3 and J is TRBJ2-2; D may be TRBD2 (5 bases). The V gene lost 4 bases and the J gene lost 6 bases, with 18 bases spanning the gap. Germline V CDR1 and CDR2: MNHEY, SVGEGT. The CDR3 runs 16 residues.

In its sample, this clonotype was seen a few times. The chain employs TRBV4-3 and TRBJ2-6; D unclear. V lost 1 base, J lost 9 bases, and 16 bases lay in between. Germline V gives CDR1 LGHNA, CDR2 YSLEER. The CDR3 consists of 16 residues. The CDR3 DNA reads as TGCGCCAGCAGCCAAGTGGGCCTCACCGACGACAACGTCCTGACTTTC. This gives the protein CASSQVGLTDDNVLTF.

The rearrangement links TRBV3-1 to TRBJ1-5; D possibly corresponds to TRBD1 (5 bases). Deletions cut 0 bases from V and 9 bases from J, with 9 bases between. The CDR3 loop spans 13 amino acids. CDR1 is LGHDT and CDR2 is YNNKEL in the germline V gene (reference sequence). CDR3 sequence: CASSQDRGRPQHF. CDR3 coding DNA: TGTGCCAGCAGCCAAGACCGGGGACGGCCCCAGCATTTT. The full variable domain, with the rest looked up from reference TRBV3-1 and TRBJ1-5, is DTAVSQTPKYLVTQMGNDKSIKCEQNLGHDTMYWYKQDSKKFLKIMFSYNNKELIINETVPNRFSPKSPDKAHLNLHINSLELGDSAVYFCASSQDRGRPQHFGDGTRLSIL.

The V call is TRBV7-6, the J call TRBJ2-1, with D unresolved. The V end was cut by 1 base, the J end by 5 bases, with 15 bases between. CDR1 and CDR2 from the germline V gene are SGHVS and FNYEAQ. The CDR3 consists of 16 residues. The CDR3 coding sequence is TGTGCCAGCAGCTTAGTCCCTACTGGGTTAAACAATGAGCAGTTCTTC. It yields the protein CASSLVPTGLNNEQFF.

This rearrangement joins TRBV20-1 to TRBJ1-5, with 8 bases aligning to TRBD1. CDR3 length: 12 amino acids. V was clipped by 5 bases and J by 5 bases; unmatched bases: 2. Germline CDR1 DFQATT, CDR2 SNEGSKA (reference sequence). CDR3 nucleotide sequence: TGCAGTGCTTCGACAGGGGATCAGCCCCAGCATTTT. Translation: CSASTGDQPQHF.

There are a few counts of this clonotype. This chain links TRBV7-9 with TRBJ1-1, with D hard to call. There are 15 residues in the CDR3. V was shortened by 1 base and J by 2 bases, with 11 bases between the two germline ends. CDR1 is SEHNR and CDR2 is FQNEAQ in the germline V gene (reference sequence). CDR3 residues: CASSLVGGSNTEAFF. The CDR3 bases are TGTGCCAGCAGCTTAGTGGGCGGGTCAAACACTGAAGCTTTCTTT.

This clonotype appeared a single time. This may be a read error: a much more frequent sequence differs by one nucleotide. This sequence joins TRBV20-1 and TRBJ2-1; possibly TRBD1 for D (5 bases). This CDR3 has 14 residues. V lost 6 bases and J lost 1, with 13 bases in between. Germline V gives CDR1 DFQATT, CDR2 SNEGSKA (reference sequence). The DNA of the CDR3 is TGCAGTGCGGCGGACAATCGATCCTACAATGAGCAGTTCTTC. Its protein product is CSAADNRSYNEQFF.

The rearrangement joins TRBV7-2 to TRBJ2-3; no definite D call. The CDR3 covers 14 residues. Germline V gene lookup returns CDR1 SGHTA and CDR2 FQGNSA. The ends were cut back, 8 bases at V and 0 bases at J, with 12 bases in the middle. As DNA, the CDR3 is TGTGCCAGCGACTTTGGGCTTAGCACAGATACGCAGTATTTT. It codes for CASDFGLSTDTQYF. The full variable domain, completed using reference TRBV7-2 and TRBJ2-3, is GAGVSQSPSNKVTEKGKDVELRCDPISGHTALYWYRQSLGQGLEFLIYFQGNSAPDKSGLPSDRFSAERTGGSVSTLTIQRTQQEDSAVYLCASDFGLSTDTQYFGPGTRLTVL.

The rearrangement uses TRBV28 and TRBJ2-5; D not resolved. CDR3 length: 14 residues. Germline CDR1 is MDHEN and CDR2 is SYDVKM. V was pared by 2 bases and J by 4 bases, with 11 bases between. The CDR3 is CASSLHAELETQYF. CDR3 in DNA: TGTGCCAGCAGTTTACATGCAGAACTAGAGACCCAGTACTTC.

V gene TRBV5-1 combines with J gene TRBJ1-6, with D unresolved. Germline V gene data show CDR1 as SGHRS and CDR2 as YFSETQ. V was trimmed by 0 bases and J by 8 bases, leaving 6 bases between them. CDR3 length equals 13 residues. DNA of the CDR3: TGCGCCAGCAGCTTGGAGTTCGATTCACCCCTCCACTTT. This gives the protein CASSLEFDSPLHF. The full variable domain, completed using reference TRBV5-1 and TRBJ1-6, is KAGVTQTPRYLIKTRGQQVTLSCSPISGHRSVSWYQQTPGQGLQFLFEYFSETQRNKGNFPGRFSGRQFSNSRSEMNVSTLELGDSALYLCASSLEFDSPLHFGNGTRLTVT.

Only a few counts were recorded for this clonotype. The conserved closing phenylalanine or tryptophan is absent in this CDR3, likely reflecting a read error. It is unclear where the CDR3 begins or ends on the DNA, so no DNA is shown, and the CDR3 is as TCRdb lists it. The chain couples TRBV29-1 to TRBJ2-1; the D call in the table, TRBD1, was not verified against the DNA. The length of the CDR3 is 13 amino acids, counting both ends. The germline CDR1 and CDR2 sequences are SQVTM and ANQGSEA. This chain's CDR3 is CSVRQGATTDSVI.

The chain recombines TRBV5-1 with TRBJ2-1, with no clear D. Trimming left V 1 base short and J 3 bases short, with 5 bases between. Germline V gene sequence: CDR1 SGHRS, CDR2 YFSETQ. The CDR3 is 13 residues long. CDR3 sequence (DNA): TGCGCCAGCAGCTTGTTCCTCTACAATGAGCAGTTCTTC. Translated, it gives CASSLFLYNEQFF.

This clonotype occurred a few times. The genes are TRBV12-5 and TRBJ2-3; a possible D gene is TRBD1 (5 bases). This CDR3 is built from 14 residues. V shed 8 bases and J shed 2 bases, with 14 bases lying between them. The germline CDR1 and CDR2 sequences are LGHNT and FRNRAP. The CDR3 DNA sequence: TGTGCTAGTAAGACCAGGGATCTCACAGATACGCAGTATTTT. This encodes CASKTRDLTDTQYF.

A remark on this clonotype: The junction departs from germline at one end; a sequencing error may be responsible. The genes are TRBV5-5 and TRBJ2-3; D is perhaps TRBD2 (6 bases). The germline V gene has CDR1 SGHKS and CDR2 YYEKEE (reference sequence). The CDR3 runs 17 residues. Written as DNA, the CDR3 is TGTGCCACCAGCCGGGAACTAGCAATTGGGACCACAGATACGCAGTATTTT. Translating it yields CATSRELAIGTTDTQYF.

This clonotype was seen a few times. This chain links TRBV18 with TRBJ2-7; D is undetermined. V lost 9 bases and J lost 2, with 20 bases in between. CDR1 and CDR2 from the germline V gene are KGHSH and LQKENI. This CDR3 is 15 amino acids long. The CDR3 nucleotides are TGTGCCAGTTCAGAGGAACGGATATTAGCCTACGAGCAGTACTTC. Residues: CASSEERILAYEQYF.

The chain carries TRBV5-1 and TRBJ2-3, with D unresolved. Germline loops: CDR1 SGHRS, CDR2 YFSETQ. Deletions cut 5 bases from V and 6 bases from J, with 16 bases between. The CDR3 contains 14 residues. In nucleotides, the CDR3 is TGCGCCAGCAGTTCCCCGGGTACATGGGATACGCAGTATTTT. Translated, it gives CASSSPGTWDTQYF.

There are a few counts of this clonotype. V usage is TRBV7-3 and J usage is TRBJ1-1; D is unclear. The germline CDR1 and CDR2 sequences are SGHTA and FQGTGA. The CDR3 consists of 15 residues. Trimming pared 5 bases from V and 1 base from J, leaving 14 bases between. In DNA, the CDR3 is TGTGCCAGCAGCCGCGGAGGTATAGGGAACACTGAAGCTTTCTTT. The encoded protein is CASSRGGIGNTEAFF.

The sample holds one count of this clonotype. The chain joins TRBV18 to TRBJ2-7, with D unclear. V was clipped by 1 base and J by 2 bases, with 6 bases between them. The germline V gene encodes CDR1 KGHSH and CDR2 LQKENI. The CDR3 contains 13 residues. CDR3 amino acids: CASSPQVPYEQYF. Here the CDR3 DNA reads TGTGCCAGCTCACCACAGGTGCCCTACGAGCAGTACTTC.

The sample holds a few counts of this clonotype. The CDR3 DNA follows: TGTGCCAGCAGCGAAACGGGGTCGAGGGAGACCCAGTACTTC. Amino acids: CASSETGSRETQYF. This chain links TRBV3-1 with TRBJ2-5, with D maybe TRBD2 (5 bases). Germline CDR1 LGHDT, CDR2 YNNKEL (reference sequence). V was clipped by 5 bases and J by 5 bases, with 15 bases between them. This CDR3 is built from 14 residues.

This chain links TRBV4-1 with TRBJ2-1, with 7 positions matching TRBD2. Looked up from germline, CDR1 is MGHRA and CDR2 is YSYEKL. Unmatched junction bases numbered 6, after V lost 0 bases and J lost 4 bases. The CDR3 covers 16 residues. CDR3 loop: CASSQDPAGEYNEQFF. The CDR3 nucleotides are TGCGCCAGCAGCCAAGATCCCGCGGGGGAATACAATGAGCAGTTCTTC.

There are a few counts of this clonotype. V and J are TRBV5-1 and TRBJ1-1; no definite D call. Trimming took off 4 bases at V and 0 bases at J, with 16 bases between the two ends. This CDR3 is built from 16 residues. Germline loops: CDR1 SGHRS, CDR2 YFSETQ. CDR3 sequence: CASSPAVSSMNTEAFF. In nucleotides, the CDR3 is TGCGCCAGCAGCCCGGCGGTGTCGAGTATGAACACTGAAGCTTTCTTT.

In its sample, this clonotype was seen a few times. CDR3 sequence (DNA): TGTGCCAGCAGGGGTAGCGTCACAGATACGCAGTATTTT. Its translation is CASRGSVTDTQYF. This sequence joins TRBV6-2 or TRBV6-3 and TRBJ2-3; D perhaps matches TRBD2 (5 bases). The V gene's germline CDR1 is MNHEY and CDR2 SVGEGT. This CDR3 spans 13 amino acids. The germline V and J ends were trimmed by 6 bases and 2 bases, with 9 bases remaining between them.

This clonotype occurred a few times. This chain joins TRBV5-1 and TRBJ2-3; D is ambiguous. Germline V gives CDR1 SGHRS, CDR2 YFSETQ. Trimming took off 1 base at V and 1 base at J, with 7 bases between the two ends. CDR3 size: 14 residues. The CDR3: CASSLYVGTDTQYF. Written as DNA, the CDR3 is TGCGCCAGCAGCTTGTATGTTGGCACAGATACGCAGTATTTT.

The CDR3 reads CASSLKLTQETQYF. In nucleotides, the CDR3 is TGTGCCAGCAGCTTAAAACTAACACAAGAGACCCAGTACTTC. This sequence joins TRBV7-6 and TRBJ2-5; D unclear. CDR1 and CDR2 from the germline V gene are SGHVS and FNYEAQ. This CDR3 is built from 14 residues. V was trimmed by 2 bases and J by 2 bases, leaving 9 bases between them.

This clonotype occurred a few times. The V and J genes are TRBV9 and TRBJ2-1; D not certain. V lost 0 bases and J 10 bases, leaving 17 bases between the germline ends. This CDR3 spans 15 amino acids. The V gene's germline CDR1 is SGDLS and CDR2 YYNGEE. The DNA of the CDR3 is TGTGCCAGCAGCGTAGAGGGTCGTATGCCAGCCGAGCAGTTCTTC. Translation gives CASSVEGRMPAEQFF. Supplemented by reference TRBV9 and TRBJ2-1, the full variable domain reads DSGVTQTPKHLITATGQRVTLRCSPRSGDLSVYWYQQSLDQGLQFLIQYYNGEERAKGNILERFSAQQFPDLHSELNLSSLELGDSALYFCASSVEGRMPAEQFFGPGTRLTVL.

This clonotype was counted ten times or more. The chain is built from TRBV28 and TRBJ2-7; 11 bases are a match to TRBD1. The CDR3 loop spans 15 amino acids. Looked up from germline, CDR1 is MDHEN and CDR2 is SYDVKM. The V gene end was trimmed by 3 bases and the J gene end by 5 bases; junction bases not matched to a gene: 6. Written as DNA, the CDR3 is TGTGCCAGCAGTTTTGCTGGGACAGGGGGTGACGAGCAGTACTTC. This translates into CASSFAGTGGDEQYF.

The chain couples TRBV7-9 to TRBJ2-3; TRBD2 matches 11 bases. After removal of 7 bases from V and 5 bases from J, the junction contained 8 bases not matched to a gene. Germline CDR1 is SEHNR and CDR2 is FQNEAQ (reference sequence). The CDR3 has 15 amino acids. The CDR3 loop is CASTNSGGAVDTQYF. DNA for the CDR3: TGTGCCAGCACCAATAGCGGGGGGGCCGTAGATACGCAGTATTTT.

The V and J genes are TRBV4-2 and TRBJ2-3; TRBD2 matches 9 bases. Trimming removed 3 bases from V and 0 bases from J; junction bases left unmatched: 16. Germline V gene sequence: CDR1 LGHNA, CDR2 YNFKEQ. This CDR3 has 20 amino acids. CDR3 amino acids: CASSHSTGLAGHTSTDTQYF. CDR3 DNA sequence: TGTGCCAGCAGCCACTCGACCGGGCTAGCGGGGCATACTAGCACAGATACGCAGTATTTT.